Listed here are 22 T cell receptor beta chains from one sample, sequenced in a study of neurological immune-mediated disorders. TCRdb re-called the 5' RACE reads with MiXCR, one entry per CDR3 protein. The sample contains about 77,000 distinct CDR3 sequences, around 9.9% of which appear only once. Source material: PBMCs. The receptors shown here come from a man in his fifties or sixties in good health.

Many counts were recorded for this clonotype. V usage is TRBV11-3 and J usage is TRBJ2-3; the D gene could be TRBD1 or TRBD2 (5 bases each). The CDR3 covers 14 residues. Germline V lookup: CDR1 SGHNT, CDR2 YENEEA. The V gene lost 0 bases and the J gene lost 4 bases, with 8 bases spanning the gap. The CDR3 region is CASSLEGDADTQYF. The CDR3 DNA is TGTGCCAGCAGCTTAGAAGGGGACGCAGATACGCAGTATTTT. Combining the CDR3 with reference TRBV11-3 and TRBJ2-3 gives the whole variable domain EAGVVQSPRYKIIEKKQPVAFWCNPISGHNTLYWYLQNLGQGPELLIRYENEEAVDDSQLPKDRFSAERLKGVDSTLKIQPAELGDSAVYLCASSLEGDADTQYFGPGTRLTVL.

This clonotype was counted at least ten times. The rearrangement uses TRBV20-1 and TRBJ1-1; possible D gene TRBD1, 6 bases. This CDR3 has 14 residues. V was trimmed by 6 bases and J by 5 bases, leaving 19 bases between them. CDR1 is DFQATT and CDR2 is SNEGSKA in the germline V gene (reference sequence). CDR3 in DNA: TGCAGTGCAGCCGGGACAAATCTTTGGACTGAAGCTTTCTTT. Translating gives CSAAGTNLWTEAFF.

This clonotype came up many times. The chain employs TRBV20-1 and TRBJ2-5; D not certain. V lost 4 bases to trimming and J lost 5 bases, with 5 bases between them. The CDR3 length is 10 residues. In germline, CDR1 is DFQATT, CDR2 SNEGSKA (reference sequence). In DNA form, the CDR3 reads TGCAGTGCTACACTGGAGACCCAGTACTTC. Encoded protein: CSATLETQYF.

This clonotype was counted between two and nine times. The chain is built from TRBV20-1 and TRBJ2-5; 12 bases fit TRBD2. The CDR3 has 16 amino acids. Trimming took 5 bases from V and 1 from J; bases not matched to a gene: 8. Germline V gene sequence: CDR1 DFQATT, CDR2 SNEGSKA (reference sequence). Here the CDR3 DNA reads TGCAGTGCTCCTTCAGAACTAGCGGGGGGCCAAGAGACCCAGTACTTC. It encodes CSAPSELAGGQETQYF.

This clonotype was seen at least ten times. The V and J genes are TRBV7-3 and TRBJ1-2; tentative D call: TRBD1 (6 bases). V was shortened by 5 bases and J by 3 bases, with 10 bases between the two germline ends. The germline V gene encodes CDR1 SGHTA and CDR2 FQGTGA. CDR3 size: 13 residues. The DNA of the CDR3 is TGTGCCAGCAGCGAACAGGGTCACTATGGCTACACCTTC. Its protein product is CASSEQGHYGYTF.

V usage is TRBV5-1 and J usage is TRBJ2-7; weak D call: TRBD1 (5 bases). CDR1 and CDR2 (germline): SGHRS, YFSETQ. Trimming took 4 bases from V and 5 from J, leaving 13 bases between them. This CDR3 spans 13 amino acids. The CDR3 spells CASSEPGHHEQYF. CDR3 nucleotide sequence: TGCGCCAGCAGCGAGCCAGGACACCACGAGCAGTACTTC.

The table lists this clonotype with many counts. The rearrangement links TRBV7-2 to TRBJ2-1, with D possibly matching TRBD1 (6 bases). Germline CDR1 is SGHTA and CDR2 is FQGNSA. Between the trimmed V and J ends, which lost 1 base and 9 bases, there was a span of 13 bases. The CDR3 spans 14 residues. CDR3 region: CASSLGTGSGEQFF. CDR3 bases: TGTGCCAGCAGCTTAGGTACAGGGTCGGGTGAGCAGTTCTTC.

Ten or more counts support this clonotype. The rearrangement links TRBV6-2 or TRBV6-3 to TRBJ2-6; D is unclear. In germline, CDR1 is MNHEY, CDR2 SVGEGT. This CDR3 is 15 amino acids long. The ends were cut back, 8 bases at V and 2 bases at J, with 13 bases in the middle. The CDR3, as DNA: TGTGCCAGCTGGCACTCGGGTACTGGGGCCAACGTCCTGACTTTC. It translates to CASWHSGTGANVLTF.

This clonotype was detected ten times or more. The V gene is TRBV7-2, the J gene TRBJ1-5; 9 bases match TRBD1. Germline V CDR1 and CDR2: SGHTA, FQGNSA. V trimming: 5 bases; J trimming: 10 bases; junction bases outside the gene matches: 9. The length of the CDR3 is 14 residues. The CDR3 DNA follows: TGTGCCAGCAGCCCGGACAGGGGCCGCCCTCCCCAGCATTTT. Protein product: CASSPDRGRPPQHF. The variable domain in full, completed from reference TRBV7-2 and TRBJ1-5, reads GAGVSQSPSNKVTEKGKDVELRCDPISGHTALYWYRQSLGQGLEFLIYFQGNSAPDKSGLPSDRFSAERTGGSVSTLTIQRTQQEDSAVYLCASSPDRGRPPQHFGDGTRLSIL.

As regards this clonotype: This sequence may be a read error, since a much larger clone differs from it by one base. The rearrangement links TRBV20-1 to TRBJ2-1; D perhaps matches TRBD1 (8 bases). CDR1 and CDR2 from the germline V gene are DFQATT and SNEGSKA (reference sequence). Between the trimmed V and J ends, which lost 8 bases and 5 bases, there was a span of 22 bases. This CDR3 spans 15 amino acids. Here the CDR3 reads CSSRAGGGGHNEQFF. The CDR3 DNA is TGCAGTTCCCGGGCAGGGGGCGGGGGCCACAATGAGCAGTTCTTC.

This clonotype was recorded many times. The V gene is TRBV20-1, the J gene TRBJ2-4; 9 bases fit TRBD2. V dropped 3 bases and J dropped 0; count of bases not matched to a gene: 12. The V gene's germline CDR1 is DFQATT and CDR2 SNEGSKA (reference sequence). The CDR3 has 18 amino acids. CDR3 residues: CSAREEMRGGLAKNIQYF. The CDR3 DNA reads as TGCAGTGCTAGGGAAGAGATGCGGGGGGGTCTAGCCAAAAACATTCAGTACTTC.

This clonotype came up many times. J is TRBJ1-1 and V is TRBV28, with 11 positions matching TRBD1. CDR1 and CDR2 from the germline V gene are MDHEN and SYDVKM. CDR3 length: 17 residues. Germline trimming cut 4 bases from V and 4 bases from J; bases unmatched to any gene: 11. The DNA of the CDR3 is TGTGCCAGCAGTTCCCCGGGACAGGGGGTTTTAGGCACTGAAGCTTTCTTT. This sequence encodes CASSSPGQGVLGTEAFF.

This clonotype was seen repeatedly, ten times or more. The chain is built from TRBV7-9 and TRBJ2-5; 10 bases fit TRBD2. V lost 5 bases to trimming and J lost 2 bases; unmatched junction nucleotides: 8. Germline V lookup: CDR1 SEHNR, CDR2 FQNEAQ (reference sequence). The CDR3 runs 16 residues. CDR3 loop: CASSTGLAILQETQYF. CDR3 sequence (DNA): TGTGCCAGCAGCACGGGACTAGCGATATTGCAAGAGACCCAGTACTTC.

This clonotype occurred many times. The CDR3 bases are TGCGCCAGCAGCTTGTCGGGGTCGGGATTCACAGATACGCAGTATTTT. This gives the protein CASSLSGSGFTDTQYF. J is TRBJ2-3 and V is TRBV5-1, with a weak D call TRBD2 (5 bases). Trimming took off 1 base at V and 2 bases at J, with 14 bases between the two ends. The germline gives CDR1 SGHRS, CDR2 YFSETQ. The CDR3 covers 16 residues.

This clonotype has at least ten counts. The gene calls are TRBV7-2 and TRBJ2-1; D call uncertain. Trimming removed 2 bases from V and 8 bases from J, with 13 bases in between. The CDR3 runs to 14 residues. The germline gives CDR1 SGHTA, CDR2 FQGNSA. The CDR3 spells CASSLYAIADEQFF. The CDR3 nucleotides are TGTGCCAGCAGCTTATATGCAATTGCGGATGAGCAGTTCTTC.

This clonotype has ten or more counts. The rearrangement links TRBV20-1 to TRBJ2-7; D may match TRBD1 or TRBD2 (6 bases each). The CDR3 runs to 12 residues. The germline V and J ends were trimmed by 3 bases and 4 bases, with 10 bases remaining between them. Germline assignment: CDR1 DFQATT and CDR2 SNEGSKA (reference sequence). The CDR3 here is CSASWRGYEQYF. The CDR3 bases are TGCAGTGCTAGCTGGAGGGGGTACGAGCAGTACTTC.

This clonotype was found once. This chain connects TRBV7-9 to TRBJ2-3; the D is unclear. V lost 1 base and J lost 2, with 4 bases in between. This CDR3 contains 13 residues. Germline CDR1 SEHNR, CDR2 FQNEAQ (reference sequence). The CDR3 sequence: CASSLVVTDTQYF. The CDR3 nucleotides read TGTGCCAGCAGCTTAGTAGTCACAGATACGCAGTATTTT.

This clonotype showed up many times. The chain links TRBV24-1 to TRBJ1-4, with D possibly TRBD1 on 5 matching bases. This CDR3 has 14 amino acids. Germline lookup yields CDR1 KGHDR and CDR2 SFDVKD. Trimming removed 3 bases from V and 7 bases from J, with 11 bases in between. The CDR3 loop reads CATSDPRDGEKLFF. As DNA, the CDR3 is TGTGCCACCAGTGATCCCAGGGACGGTGAAAAACTGTTTTTT.

The table lists this clonotype with many counts. The gene calls are TRBV5-1 and TRBJ2-5; D is uncertain. V was trimmed by 0 bases and J by 5 bases, leaving 17 bases between them. CDR3 length equals 16 residues. Germline V gene data show CDR1 as SGHRS and CDR2 as YFSETQ. CDR3 sequence (DNA): TGCGCCAGCAGCTTGGCCCCCCCGGGCCCGACCGAGACCCAGTACTTC. Its protein is CASSLAPPGPTETQYF.

This clonotype was counted at least ten times. This chain joins TRBV5-1 and TRBJ2-2; D unresolved. Germline V gene data show CDR1 as SGHRS and CDR2 as YFSETQ. The CDR3 spans 17 residues. Trimming stripped 0 bases from V and 0 bases from J, with 12 bases between. CDR3 residues: CASSLAPRNTNTGELFF. CDR3 bases: TGCGCCAGCAGCTTGGCGCCGCGGAACACGAACACCGGGGAGCTGTTTTTT.

As for this clonotype: A single base separates this from a much larger clone, so it may be a read error. The rearrangement links TRBV10-3 to TRBJ1-1, with D hard to call. CDR1 and CDR2 from the germline V gene are ENHRY and SYGVKD. CDR3 length equals 17 residues. CDR3 sequence: CDISESRGVQVNTEAFF. The CDR3 DNA reads TGTGACATCAGTGAGTCGAGAGGCGTGCAGGTGAACACTGAAGCTTTCTTT.

This clonotype has a count of ten or more. The chain joins TRBV29-1 to TRBJ2-7; D remains unclear. The CDR3 runs 14 residues. Between the trimmed V and J ends, which lost 3 bases and 0 bases, there was a span of 12 bases. The germline gives CDR1 SQVTM, CDR2 ANQGSEA. The CDR3 DNA reads as TGCAGCGTTGATCGGAGTGGAAGCTCCTACGAGCAGTACTTC. This codes for CSVDRSGSSYEQYF.